The source of this T cell receptor (beta chain) is a study of T cells after yellow fever vaccination. TCRdb reanalysed the 5' RACE reads using MiXCR and keeps one entry per CDR3 protein. This repertoire shows about 340,000 distinct CDR3 sequences, roughly an eighth found once; its top ten account for 2.5% to 4%. Per the germline V gene, CDR1 is ENHRY and CDR2 is SYGVKD. V shed 6 bases and J 1 base; nucleotides not matched to a gene: 2. CDR3 length: 14 amino acids. The rearrangement links TRBV10-3 to TRBJ2-3, with TRBD2 matching 9 bases. Specimen: CD4+ T cells sorted from PBMCs, collected 15 days after the yellow fever booster vaccination. The sequence came from a man aged 18-30 years who received the YFV17D yellow fever vaccine. DNA for the CDR3: TGTGCCATCAGGGGACTAGCTGGCACAGATACGCAGTATTTT. This sequence encodes CAIRGLAGTDTQYF.